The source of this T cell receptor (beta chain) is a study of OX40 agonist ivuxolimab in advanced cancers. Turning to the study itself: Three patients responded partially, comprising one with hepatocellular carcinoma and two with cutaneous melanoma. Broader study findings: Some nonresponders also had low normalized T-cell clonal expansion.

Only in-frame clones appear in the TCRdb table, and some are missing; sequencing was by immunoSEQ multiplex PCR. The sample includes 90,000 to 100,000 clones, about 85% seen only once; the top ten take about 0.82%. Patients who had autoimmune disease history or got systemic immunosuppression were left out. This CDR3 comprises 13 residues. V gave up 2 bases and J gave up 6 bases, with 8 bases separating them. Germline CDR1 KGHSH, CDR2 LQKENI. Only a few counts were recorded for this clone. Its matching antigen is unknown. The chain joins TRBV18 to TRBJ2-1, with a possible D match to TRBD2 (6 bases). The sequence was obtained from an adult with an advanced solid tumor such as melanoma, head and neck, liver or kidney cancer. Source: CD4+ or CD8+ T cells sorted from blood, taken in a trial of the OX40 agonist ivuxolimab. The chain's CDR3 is CASSPVGGNEQFF. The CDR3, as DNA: TGTGCCAGCTCACCAGTGGGAGGCAATGAGCAGTTCTTC.